Listed here are 8 T cell receptor beta chains from one sample, sequenced in a study of shared clonotypes between healthy human individuals. Only in-frame clones appear in the TCRdb table, and some are missing; sequencing was by immunoSEQ multiplex PCR. The sample lists a few hundred thousand clones; 70% to 80% were seen once. The sequencing sample was made of PBMCs. The receptors were gathered from a woman aged 35 to 49 in good health. Some clones in this sample may be carry-over from other donors' samples.

The chain recombines TRBV6-4 with TRBJ2-7, with 9 bases matching TRBD1. This CDR3 contains 15 residues. Germline CDR1 MRHNA, CDR2 SNTAGT. The V gene end was trimmed by 6 bases and the J gene end by 5 bases; junction bases not matched to a gene: 11. The CDR3 protein is CASSETGGPPNEQYF. The CDR3 DNA is TGTGCCAGCAGCGAAACAGGGGGCCCCCCCAACGAGCAGTACTTC.

The chain links TRBV28 to TRBJ2-1; D is possibly TRBD2 (5 bases). This CDR3 is built from 12 residues. Germline CDR1 reads MDHEN; CDR2 reads SYDVKM. V was shortened by 1 base and J by 8 bases, with 6 bases between the two germline ends. CDR3 nucleotide sequence: TGTGCCAGCAGTTTATACGGGGATGAGCAGTTCTTC. It specifies CASSLYGDEQFF.

The V gene is TRBV6-6, the J gene TRBJ1-2, with 8 bases lining up with TRBD1. The CDR3 contains 15 residues. Germline V gene data show CDR1 as MNHNY and CDR2 as SVGAGI (reference sequence). The ends lost 2 bases at V and 7 bases at J; junction bases unmatched: 9. CDR3 sequence (DNA): TGTGCCAGCAGTTACCACTCACAGGGGGAGGGTGGCTACACCTTC. Its protein is CASSYHSQGEGGYTF.

The J gene is TRBJ1-1, the V gene TRBV14; D uncertain. V was trimmed by 0 bases and J by 6 bases, leaving 17 bases between them. The CDR3 contains 16 residues. Germline loops: CDR1 SGHDN, CDR2 FVKESK. DNA of the CDR3: TGTGCCAGCAGCCAAGATTCGCTCCGATGGTATTCTGAAGCTTTCTTT. Its translation is CASSQDSLRWYSEAFF.

The chain combines TRBV7-2 with TRBJ1-1; possibly TRBD1 for D (6 bases). Germline V CDR1 and CDR2: SGHTA, FQGNSA. This CDR3 has 16 amino acids. V lost 2 bases and J lost 4, with 17 bases in between. As DNA, the CDR3 is TGTGCCAGCAGCTTAAGTTGGGGGCGTAGGGGCACTGAAGCTTTCTTT. Its translation is CASSLSWGRRGTEAFF.

This clone is a singleton in its sample. This chain connects TRBV5-4 to TRBJ2-5, with 8 bases identical to TRBD2. The germline V gene has CDR1 SGHNT and CDR2 YYREEE (reference sequence). The J segment lost 0 bases and the V segment lost 1 base, leaving 5 bases of the junction unmatched. There are 16 residues in the CDR3. DNA for the CDR3: TGTGCCAGCAGCTTGAGTCTAGCGGGCAACCAAGAGACCCAGTACTTC. This gives the protein CASSLSLAGNQETQYF.

The V call is TRBV19, the J call TRBJ2-3; TRBD2 matches at 13 bases. Germline CDR1 LNHDA, CDR2 SQIVND (reference sequence). With 1 base clipped from V and 2 bases from J, the junction kept 6 bases outside the gene matches. This CDR3 is built from 18 residues. CDR3 in amino acids: CASSIGPGLAGITDTQYF. CDR3 coding DNA: TGTGCCAGTAGTATAGGGCCGGGACTAGCGGGGATCACAGATACGCAGTATTTT.

This chain joins TRBV18 and TRBJ2-2, with TRBD2 identical over 12 bases. The CDR3 contains 17 residues. Germline V gene data show CDR1 as KGHSH and CDR2 as LQKENI. The junction had 4 bases not matched to a gene; V was cut back by 0 bases and J by 5 bases. For the CDR3, the DNA is TGTGCCAGCTCACCACCGCTAGCGGGAGGGAGGACCGGGGAGCTGTTTTTT. This codes for CASSPPLAGGRTGELFF.